Listed below are T cell receptor beta chains from one sample, sequenced in a study of OX40 agonist ivuxolimab in advanced cancers. Clones were sequenced by immunoSEQ multiplex PCR, and TCRdb holds only the in-frame ones, with some missing. Of 91,000 or so clones in the sample, around 94% were seen once. The sample here was CD4+ or CD8+ T cells sorted from blood, taken in a trial of the OX40 agonist ivuxolimab. These receptors all come from an adult with an advanced solid tumor such as melanoma, head and neck, liver or kidney cancer. Each CDR3 is given with its conserved first and last residue. Each record gives: V gene, clone size, D gene, CDR3 length, J gene, CDR3 protein, CDR3 DNA. D genes are given only for firm matches. Size is omitted from some rows. Given values are once, few, many or a class for expanded clones.

>TRBV9|.|.|15|TRBJ1-1
CASSVDPGAKAEAFF
TGTGCCAGCAGCGTAGATCCAGGAGCGAAGGCTGAAGCTTTCTTT
>TRBV7-2|.|.|15|TRBJ2-7
CASSLAGVLAGEQYF
TGTGCCAGCAGCTTAGCCGGAGTTCTAGCTGGCGAGCAGTACTTC
>TRBV9|.|.|13|TRBJ2-7
CASSVAPGGEQYF
TGTGCCAGCAGCGTAGCGCCCGGAGGGGAGCAGTACTTC
>TRBV9|.|TRBD2|15|TRBJ2-1
CASSASGRPYNEQFF
TGTGCCAGCAGCGCCTCCGGGAGGCCCTACAATGAGCAGTTCTTC
>TRBV30|.|.|13|TRBJ1-5
CAWSAREGQPQHF
TGTGCCTGGAGTGCCCGAGAAGGTCAGCCCCAGCATTTT
>TRBV29-1|.|.|14|TRBJ1-5
CSALTGKSNQPQHF
TGCAGCGCCCTAACAGGGAAGAGCAATCAGCCCCAGCATTTT
>TRBV7-8|.|TRBD1|14|TRBJ1-1
CASSHRQGNTEAFF
TGTGCCAGCAGCCACCGACAGGGGAACACTGAAGCTTTCTTT
>TRBV5-5|.|TRBD2|17|TRBJ2-5
CASSPGTSGGKQETQYF
TGTGCCAGCAGCCCCGGGACTAGCGGGGGCAAACAAGAGACCCAGTACTTC
>TRBV6-5|.|.|16|TRBJ1-3
CASSYGTGNSGNTIYF
TGTGCCAGCAGTTACGGAACAGGAAACTCTGGAAACACCATATATTTT
>TRBV7-9|.|.|17|TRBJ1-1
CASSLGSPGRRPTGAFF
TGTGCCAGCAGCTTAGGTTCCCCGGGACGGAGGCCTACCGGGGCTTTCTTT
>TRBV5-1|few|TRBD1|16|TRBJ1-2
CASSFIPTGGLYGYTF
TGCGCCAGCAGCTTTATTCCTACAGGGGGACTATATGGCTACACCTTC
>TRBV29-1|.|.|13|TRBJ2-3
CSVDVGPDNTQYF
TGCAGCGTTGACGTTGGCCCAGACAATACGCAGTATTTT
>TRBV7-8|.|.|12|TRBJ2-7
CASTSHRAEQYF
TGTGCCAGCACCTCGCACAGGGCCGAGCAGTACTTC
>TRBV18|.|TRBD1|14|TRBJ2-7
CASSPGTGMNEQYF
TGTGCCAGCTCACCAGGGACAGGGATGAACGAGCAGTACTTC
>TRBV28|.|.|12|TRBJ1-1
CASSLVAMRAFF
TGTGCCAGCAGTTTAGTCGCTATGAGAGCTTTCTTT
>TRBV2|.|TRBD2|16|TRBJ2-3
CASSRRASGGSDTQYF
TGTGCCAGCTCCCGGAGAGCCAGCGGGGGGTCAGATACGCAGTATTTT
>TRBV4-1|.|TRBD2|15|TRBJ2-1
CASSPSGLAANEQFF
TGCGCCAGCAGCCCGTCGGGACTAGCGGCCAATGAGCAGTTCTTC
>TRBV7-9|.|.|12|TRBJ1-5
CASSPGPTSQHF
TGTGCCAGCAGTCCGGGACCCACGTCCCAGCATTTT
>TRBV18|.|.|13|TRBJ1-2
CASSPDSNYGYTF
TGTGCCAGCTCACCGGACAGTAACTATGGCTACACCTTC
>TRBV6-6|.|.|12|TRBJ2-7
CASSLQGYEQYF
TGTGCCAGCAGTCTACAGGGATACGAGCAGTACTTC
>TRBV9|.|.|14|TRBJ2-3
CASSVGGWTDTQYF
TGTGCCAGCAGCGTAGGTGGGTGGACAGATACGCAGTATTTT
>TRBV27|.|TRBD1|13|TRBJ2-7
CASRPQGANEQYF
TGTGCCAGCCGGCCACAGGGGGCCAACGAGCAGTACTTC
>TRBV28|.|.|14|TRBJ1-4
CASSFQGLREKLFF
TGTGCCAGCAGTTTTCAGGGACTTCGGGAAAAACTGTTTTTT
>TRBV5-1|.|TRBD1|17|TRBJ1-6
CASSLAIEGTALSPLHF
TGCGCCAGCAGCTTGGCTATAGAAGGGACAGCCTTATCGCCCCTCCACTTT
>TRBV6-1|.|TRBD2|15|TRBJ2-5
CASSEMASGWETQYF
TGTGCCAGCAGTGAAATGGCTAGCGGGTGGGAGACCCAGTACTTC
>TRBV6-4|.|.|20|TRBJ1-5
CASSDSAAYQCDFSNQPQHF
TGTGCCAGCAGTGACTCGGCAGCTTATCAGTGCGACTTTAGCAATCAGCCCCAGCATTTT
>TRBV5-1|.|.|17|TRBJ1-1
CASSPRSGGGRAAEAFF
TGCGCCAGCAGCCCGCGTAGCGGGGGCGGTCGGGCTGCTGAAGCTTTCTTT
>TRBV5-8|.|.|15|TRBJ1-4
CASSPGTPLNEKLFF
TGTGCCAGCAGCCCGGGGACCCCACTTAATGAAAAACTGTTTTTT
>TRBV6-5|once|.|14|TRBJ1-1
CASSYSGMNTEAFF
TGTGCCAGCAGTTACTCAGGGATGAACACTGAAGCTTTCTTT
>TRBV7-8|.|.|13|TRBJ2-3
CASSFSSTDTQYF
TGTGCCAGCAGCTTCTCTAGCACAGATACGCAGTATTTT
>TRBV7-2|.|.|15|TRBJ1-2
CASSLVGLVGYGYTF
TGTGCCAGCAGCTTAGTGGGTTTGGTAGGCTATGGCTACACCTTC
>TRBV10-3|.|TRBD1|16|TRBJ2-2
CASSFAGTGMTGELFF
TGTGCCTCTTCCTTCGCCGGGACAGGGATGACCGGGGAGCTGTTTTTT
>TRBV7-2|.|.|13|TRBJ2-3
CASSPQPGDTQYF
TGTGCCAGCAGCCCGCAGCCGGGAGATACGCAGTATTTT
>TRBV5-1|.|TRBD1|16|TRBJ1-1
CASSLVTGGLNTEAFF
TGCGCCAGCAGCTTGGTGACAGGGGGCTTGAACACTGAAGCTTTCTTT
>TRBV28|.|.|15|TRBJ2-1
CASSPGSFHYNEQFF
TGTGCCAGCAGTCCCGGGTCCTTCCACTACAATGAGCAGTTCTTC
>TRBV5-6|.|.|14|TRBJ1-4
CASSPPGMYEKLFF
TGTGCCAGCAGCCCCCCCGGGATGTATGAAAAACTGTTTTTT
>TRBV6-1|.|.|14|TRBJ2-3
CASGVTLARDTQYF
TGTGCCAGCGGTGTGACGTTAGCACGGGATACGCAGTATTTT
>TRBV28|.|TRBD1|13|TRBJ1-2
CASSLDRVDGYTF
TGTGCCAGCAGTTTGGACAGGGTCGATGGCTACACCTTC
>TRBV2|.|.|11|TRBJ2-4
CASRALVIQYF
TGTGCCAGCAGAGCATTAGTTATTCAGTACTTC
>TRBV9|.|TRBD2|15|TRBJ2-1
CASSAGAGGPHEQFF
TGTGCCAGCAGCGCGGGAGCGGGAGGGCCTCATGAGCAGTTCTTC
>TRBV5-4|.|.|14|TRBJ2-3
CASSLYSTPDTQYF
TGTGCCAGCAGCTTGTACTCGACCCCGGATACGCAGTATTTT
>TRBV6-5|.|.|14|TRBJ1-1
CASSYQVGDTEAFF
TGTGCCAGCAGTTACCAGGTGGGAGACACTGAAGCTTTCTTT
>TRBV7-2|.|.|13|TRBJ2-1
CASSLATHNEQFF
TGTGCCAGCAGCTTAGCAACCCACAATGAGCAGTTCTTC
>TRBV13|.|.|19|TRBJ1-6
CASSLGRGPGSSYNSPLHF
TGTGCCAGCAGCTTAGGCCGAGGGCCAGGGAGCTCCTATAATTCACCCCTCCACTTT
>TRBV4-3|.|.|12|TRBJ2-4
CASSHGSDIQYF
TGCGCCAGCAGCCATGGTAGCGACATTCAGTACTTC
>TRBV5-1|.|TRBD1|15|TRBJ2-3
CASSSRTGGTDTQYF
TGCGCCAGCAGTTCAAGGACAGGGGGCACAGATACGCAGTATTTT
>TRBV6-1|.|TRBD1|15|TRBJ1-1
CASSAHRGGGAEAFF
TGTGCCAGCAGTGCACACAGGGGCGGAGGGGCTGAAGCTTTCTTT
>TRBV11-3|.|.|15|TRBJ2-6
CASSLGAAGANVLTF
TGTGCCAGCAGCTTAGGGGCAGCTGGGGCCAACGTCCTGACTTTC